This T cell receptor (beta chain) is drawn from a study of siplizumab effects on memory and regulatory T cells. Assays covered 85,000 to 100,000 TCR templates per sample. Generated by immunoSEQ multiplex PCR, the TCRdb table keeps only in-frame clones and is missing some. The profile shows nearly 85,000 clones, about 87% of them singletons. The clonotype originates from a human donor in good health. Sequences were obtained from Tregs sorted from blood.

The CDR3 region has the DNA TGCAGCGTAGGACCAGGGGACGGCTACACCTTC. This translates into CSVGPGDGYTF. The genes are TRBV29-1 and TRBJ1-2; D possibly corresponds to TRBD1 (6 bases). The CDR3 is 11 amino acids. Between the trimmed V and J ends, which lost 6 bases and 8 bases, there was a span of 13 bases. The V gene's germline CDR1 is SQVTM and CDR2 ANQGSEA.